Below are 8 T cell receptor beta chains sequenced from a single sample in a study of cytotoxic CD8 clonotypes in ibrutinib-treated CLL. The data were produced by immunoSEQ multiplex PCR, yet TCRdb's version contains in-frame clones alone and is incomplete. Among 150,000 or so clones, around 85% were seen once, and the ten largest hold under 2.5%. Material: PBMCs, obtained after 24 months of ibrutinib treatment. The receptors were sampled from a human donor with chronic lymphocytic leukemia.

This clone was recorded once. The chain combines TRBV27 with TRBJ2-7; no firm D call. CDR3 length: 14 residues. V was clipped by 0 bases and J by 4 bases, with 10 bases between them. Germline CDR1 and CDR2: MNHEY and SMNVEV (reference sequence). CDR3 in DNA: TGTGCCAGCAGTTTATCAGGGCCCTTTTACGAGCAGTACTTC. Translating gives CASSLSGPFYEQYF.

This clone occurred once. CDR3 in DNA: TGTGCCAGCAGCGCTCGGGCGGGCGCATACAATGAGCAGTTCTTC. Translating it yields CASSARAGAYNEQFF. J is TRBJ2-1 and V is TRBV7-2; possibly TRBD2 for D (5 bases). The germline gives CDR1 SGHTA, CDR2 FQGNSA. CDR3 length: 15 residues. With 5 bases removed from V and 4 bases from J, the gap between germline ends came to 15 bases.

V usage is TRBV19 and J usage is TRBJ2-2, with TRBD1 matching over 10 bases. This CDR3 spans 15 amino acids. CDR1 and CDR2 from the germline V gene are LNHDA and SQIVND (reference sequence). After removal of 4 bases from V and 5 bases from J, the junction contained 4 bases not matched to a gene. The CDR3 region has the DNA TGTGCCAGTAGTACCGGGACAGGGGCTACCGGGGAGCTGTTTTTT. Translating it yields CASSTGTGATGELFF.

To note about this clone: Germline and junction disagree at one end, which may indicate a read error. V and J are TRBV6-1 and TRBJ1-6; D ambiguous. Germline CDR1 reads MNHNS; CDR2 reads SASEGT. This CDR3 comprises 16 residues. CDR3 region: CASREASSSYNSPLHF. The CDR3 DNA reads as TGTGCCAGCAGGGAAGCATCTAGCTCCTATAATTCACCCCTCCACTTT.

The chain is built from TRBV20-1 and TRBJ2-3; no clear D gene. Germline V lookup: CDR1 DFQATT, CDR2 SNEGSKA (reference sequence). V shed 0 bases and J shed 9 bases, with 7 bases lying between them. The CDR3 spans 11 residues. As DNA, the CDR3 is TGCAGTGCTAGAGACGAAGCCACGCAGTATTTT. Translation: CSARDEATQYF.

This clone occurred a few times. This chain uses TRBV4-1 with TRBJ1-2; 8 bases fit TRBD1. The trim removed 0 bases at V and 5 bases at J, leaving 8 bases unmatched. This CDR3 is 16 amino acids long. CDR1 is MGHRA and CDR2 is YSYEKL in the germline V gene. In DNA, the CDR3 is TGCGCCAGCAGCCAAGATCAATGGACAGGGCGATATGGCTACACCTTC. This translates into CASSQDQWTGRYGYTF.

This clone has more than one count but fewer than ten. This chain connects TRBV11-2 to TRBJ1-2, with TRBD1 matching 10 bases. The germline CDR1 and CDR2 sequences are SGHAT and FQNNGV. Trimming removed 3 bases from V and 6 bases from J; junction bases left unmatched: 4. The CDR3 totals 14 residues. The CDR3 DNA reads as TGTGCCAGCAGCTTGGGACAGGGGACCCATGGCTACACCTTC. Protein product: CASSLGQGTHGYTF. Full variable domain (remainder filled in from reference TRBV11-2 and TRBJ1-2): EAGVAQSPRYKIIEKRQSVAFWCNPISGHATLYWYQQILGQGPKLLIQFQNNGVVDDSQLPKDRFSAERLKGVDSTLKIQPAKLEDSAVYLCASSLGQGTHGYTFGSGTRLTVV.

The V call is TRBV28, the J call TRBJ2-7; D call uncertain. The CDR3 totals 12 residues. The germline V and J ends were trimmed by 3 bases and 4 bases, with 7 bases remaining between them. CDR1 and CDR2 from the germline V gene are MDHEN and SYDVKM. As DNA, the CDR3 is TGTGCCAGCAGTTTTCTAGAGTACGAGCAGTACTTC. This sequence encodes CASSFLEYEQYF.